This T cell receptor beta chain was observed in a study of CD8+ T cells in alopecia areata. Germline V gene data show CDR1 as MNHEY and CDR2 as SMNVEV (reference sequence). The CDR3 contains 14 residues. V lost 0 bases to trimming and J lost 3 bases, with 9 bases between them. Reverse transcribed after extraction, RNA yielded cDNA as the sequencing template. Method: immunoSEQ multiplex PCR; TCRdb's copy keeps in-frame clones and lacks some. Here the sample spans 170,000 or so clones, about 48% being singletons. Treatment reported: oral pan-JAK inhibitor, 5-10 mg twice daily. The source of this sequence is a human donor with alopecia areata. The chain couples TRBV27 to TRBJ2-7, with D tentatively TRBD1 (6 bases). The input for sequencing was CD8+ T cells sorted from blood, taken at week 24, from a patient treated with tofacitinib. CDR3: CASSLSGALYEQYF. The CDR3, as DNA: TGTGCCAGCAGTTTATCGGGGGCTCTCTACGAGCAGTACTTC.